This T cell receptor beta chain derives from a study of post-analysis software for immune sequencing data. Study-wide context: Progressive-relapsing, secondary progressive and relapsing-remitting multiple sclerosis were among the disease courses included.

Concerning this clonotype itself: Its target is not known.

From germline, CDR1 is MNHEY and CDR2 SVGAGI. V was pared by 0 bases and J by 2 bases, with 7 bases between. The CDR3 extends over 14 amino acids. Overall study findings and caveats: Included in a set of roughly five TRBV segments more frequent in patients than controls were TRBV5-6, TRBV5-1 and TRBV20-1. The study found significantly lower normalized Chao1 diversity in multiple sclerosis patients than in controls. Clustering by F measure revealed strong co-clustering among samples prepared together in one batch.

Unique molecular identifiers were built into the TCR beta cDNA libraries. T cells numbering roughly 0.9 to 10 million yielded cDNA molecules that totaled some 500,000. One entry per CDR3 protein results from TCRdb running MiXCR on the PCR reads. The table includes some 370,000 distinct CDR3 sequences, about a third detected once. Sample: blood. The V and J genes are TRBV6-5 and TRBJ2-5; D is ambiguous. This TCR was recovered from a girl aged 5 to 17 with multiple sclerosis. The CDR3 sequence is CASSYSQVQETQYF. The CDR3 bases are TGTGCCAGCAGTTACTCGCAGGTACAAGAGACCCAGTACTTC.